This T cell receptor (beta chain) derives from a study of identical twins. Findings and limits, study-wide: Models underpredicted monozygotic twin sharing of out-of-frame TCR alpha. The abundant beta clonotypes from cord blood had fewer insertions, and memory repertoires had none of this.

As to this clonotype: The antigen remains unidentified.

The CDR3 contains 13 residues. The ends were cut back, 5 bases at V and 1 base at J, with 9 bases in the middle. From germline, CDR1 is SGHRS and CDR2 YFSETQ. TCRdb re-called the 5' RACE reads through MiXCR, storing one row per CDR3 protein. Of hundreds of thousands of distinct CDR3 sequences in the sample, less than 7% were seen once. The gene calls are TRBV5-1 and TRBJ1-2; no definite D call. The TCR was taken from a man between 18 and 35 years old in good health. Sequencing was carried out using naive T cells sorted from blood. The CDR3 DNA reads TGCGCCAGCAGAGGAAATCTTAACTATGGCTACACCTTC. Encoded protein: CASRGNLNYGYTF. Looking up the rest from reference TRBV5-1 and TRBJ1-2 gives the full variable domain: KAGVTQTPRYLIKTRGQQVTLSCSPISGHRSVSWYQQTPGQGLQFLFEYFSETQRNKGNFPGRFSGRQFSNSRSEMNVSTLELGDSALYLCASRGNLNYGYTFGSGTRLTVV.